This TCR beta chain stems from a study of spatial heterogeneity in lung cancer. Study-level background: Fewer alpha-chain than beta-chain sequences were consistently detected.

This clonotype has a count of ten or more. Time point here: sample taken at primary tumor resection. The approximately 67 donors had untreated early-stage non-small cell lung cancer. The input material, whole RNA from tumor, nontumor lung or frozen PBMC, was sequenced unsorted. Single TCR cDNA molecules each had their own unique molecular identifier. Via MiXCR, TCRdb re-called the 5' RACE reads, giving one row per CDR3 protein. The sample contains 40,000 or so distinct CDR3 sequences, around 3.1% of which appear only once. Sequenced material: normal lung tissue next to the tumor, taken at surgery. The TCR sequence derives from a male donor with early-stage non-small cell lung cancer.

DNA for the CDR3: TGTGCCAGCAGCTTTGCCGGGCACACCATATATTTT. It encodes CASSFAGHTIYF. V and J are TRBV7-9 and TRBJ1-3; D gene ambiguous. The CDR3 spans 12 residues. V gave up 3 bases and J gave up 8 bases, with 8 bases separating them. CDR1 SEHNR and CDR2 FQNEAQ come from the germline V gene (reference sequence).